This entry lists 29 T cell receptor beta chains sequenced from one sample in a study of CD8 T cells in Susac syndrome. RNA in amounts of roughly 0.5 to 1 ug was reverse transcribed with random hexamers. TCRdb used MiXCR to reprocess the immunoSEQ multiplex PCR reads, holding one entry per CDR3 protein. The table lists some 260,000 distinct CDR3 sequences, around 93% of them singletons, with 0.06% to 0.08% in the top ten. The specimen sequenced was CD4+ T cells from PBMCs. The receptors derive from a human donor with multiple sclerosis.

This sequence joins TRBV4-1 and TRBJ2-4, with D possibly being TRBD2 (6 bases). This CDR3 is 19 amino acids long. V lost 3 bases, J lost 0 bases, and 21 bases lay in between. Per the germline V gene, CDR1 is MGHRA and CDR2 is YSYEKL. DNA of the CDR3: TGCGCCAGCAGCCATAGTTCTTTACGGCGGGGCCTAGCCAAAAACATTCAGTACTTC. This codes for CASSHSSLRRGLAKNIQYF.

The rearrangement links TRBV7-3 to TRBJ2-1; D possibly corresponds to TRBD2 (5 bases). CDR1 is SGHTA, CDR2 FQGTGA, per germline. V was pared by 5 bases and J by 8 bases, with 13 bases between. This CDR3 region has 13 residues. The CDR3 loop reads CASSRTSFDEQFF. The CDR3, as DNA: TGTGCCAGCAGCCGAACTAGTTTCGATGAGCAGTTCTTC. Looking up the rest from reference TRBV7-3 and TRBJ2-1 gives the full variable domain: GAGVSQTPSNKVTEKGKYVELRCDPISGHTALYWYRQSLGQGPEFLIYFQGTGAADDSGLPNDRFFAVRPEGSVSTLKIQRTERGDSAVYLCASSRTSFDEQFFGPGTRLTVL.

The chain combines TRBV24-1 with TRBJ1-5; D is uncertain. V lost 2 bases and J lost 3, with 1 base in between. CDR1 and CDR2 (germline): KGHDR, SFDVKD. CDR3 length equals 12 residues. In DNA, the CDR3 is TGTGCCACCAGTGATTCCAATCAGCCCCAGCATTTT. Translating it yields CATSDSNQPQHF.

The genes are TRBV20-1 and TRBJ1-6, with 9 bases fitting TRBD1. V trimming: 0 bases; J trimming: 9 bases; junction bases outside the gene matches: 3. Germline values: CDR1 DFQATT, CDR2 SNEGSKA (reference sequence). The CDR3 is 14 residues long. CDR3 sequence: CSAREDRGRSPLHF. DNA for the CDR3: TGCAGTGCTAGAGAGGACAGGGGACGTTCACCCCTCCACTTT.

The chain has TRBV12-3 or TRBV12-4 and TRBJ1-3; D not certain. The CDR3 runs 14 residues. V lost 6 bases and J 0 bases, leaving 9 bases between the germline ends. The CDR3 loop is CASSPVGSGNTIYF. For the CDR3, the DNA is TGTGCCAGCAGCCCCGTGGGCTCTGGAAACACCATATATTTT.

This chain links TRBV3-1 with TRBJ1-2; TRBD1 matches 8 bases. This CDR3 is 15 amino acids long. From germline, CDR1 is LGHDT and CDR2 YNNKEL (reference sequence). The V gene end was trimmed by 4 bases and the J gene end by 3 bases; junction bases not matched to a gene: 7. CDR3: CASSPRMTGDYGYTF. The CDR3 nucleotides are TGTGCCAGCAGCCCACGGATGACAGGGGACTATGGCTACACCTTC. Filled out from reference TRBV3-1 and TRBJ1-2, the complete variable domain reads DTAVSQTPKYLVTQMGNDKSIKCEQNLGHDTMYWYKQDSKKFLKIMFSYNNKELIINETVPNRFSPKSPDKAHLNLHINSLELGDSAVYFCASSPRMTGDYGYTFGSGTRLTVV.

The chain joins TRBV5-8 to TRBJ1-2, with D perhaps matching TRBD1 (6 bases). CDR3 size: 16 residues. CDR1 is SGHTS and CDR2 is YDEGEE in the germline V gene. The V end lost 4 bases, the J end lost 3 bases, and 19 bases lay between the germline ends. The CDR3 nucleotides read TGTGCCAGCAGCGTGACCGGGACAAGGCCCTACTATGGCTACACCTTC. It encodes CASSVTGTRPYYGYTF. Together with reference TRBV5-8 and TRBJ1-2, the CDR3 gives the full variable domain: EAGVTQSPTHLIKTRGQQATLRCSPISGHTSVYWYQQALGLGLQFLLWYDEGEERNRGNFPPRFSGRQFPNYSSELNVNALELEDSALYLCASSVTGTRPYYGYTFGSGTRLTVV.

Note on this clonotype: Germline is not matched at one junction end, which may reflect a read error. V gene TRBV6-1 combines with J gene TRBJ1-2; tentatively, D is TRBD1 (5 bases). Per the germline V gene, CDR1 is MNHNS and CDR2 is SASEGT. The CDR3 is 14 amino acids. The CDR3 DNA follows: TGTGCCAGCAGCGAAGGGGTCGGGGTTGTCGGCTACACCTTC. It is translated as CASSEGVGVVGYTF.

The V call is TRBV25-1, the J call TRBJ1-4; a possible D gene is TRBD1 (6 bases). CDR3 length: 16 residues. Trimming shortened V by 4 bases and J by 10 bases, and 22 bases separated the two germline ends. The V gene's germline CDR1 is MGHDK and CDR2 SYGVNS. The CDR3 loop reads CASSGLLTGDFGKLFF. The CDR3 DNA is TGTGCCAGCAGTGGGTTATTGACAGGCGACTTCGGAAAACTGTTTTTT.

The V and J genes are TRBV7-3 and TRBJ1-1; a possible D gene is TRBD1 (5 bases). Germline V gene lookup returns CDR1 SGHTA and CDR2 FQGTGA. The CDR3 consists of 14 residues. V lost 1 base to trimming and J lost 4 bases, with 10 bases between them. CDR3: CASSLNPGRTEAFF. CDR3 sequence (DNA): TGTGCCAGCAGCTTAAACCCAGGGCGCACTGAAGCTTTCTTT. The full variable domain, in which reference TRBV7-3 and TRBJ1-1 provide the parts outside the CDR3, is GAGVSQTPSNKVTEKGKYVELRCDPISGHTALYWYRQSLGQGPEFLIYFQGTGAADDSGLPNDRFFAVRPEGSVSTLKIQRTERGDSAVYLCASSLNPGRTEAFFGQGTRLTVV.

V usage is TRBV10-3 and J usage is TRBJ2-3; the match to TRBD1 covers 9 bases. CDR1 is ENHRY and CDR2 is SYGVKD in the germline V gene. The CDR3 has 16 amino acids. The V gene end was trimmed by 6 bases and the J gene end by 1 base; junction bases not matched to a gene: 8. CDR3 sequence (DNA): TGTGCCATCAGATCCCCCGGGACAGGGCGCACAGATACGCAGTATTTT. Amino acids: CAIRSPGTGRTDTQYF.

This chain links TRBV6-5 with TRBJ1-2; D not resolved. The V end lost 9 bases, the J end lost 5 bases, and 13 bases lay between the germline ends. From germline, CDR1 is MNHEY and CDR2 SVGAGI. The CDR3 extends over 12 amino acids. Written as DNA, the CDR3 is TGTGCCAGTCGGGCCAAAGATTATGGCTACACCTTC. This gives the protein CASRAKDYGYTF.

The genes are TRBV7-2 and TRBJ2-5; D gene ambiguous. This CDR3 contains 13 residues. V was pared by 2 bases and J by 5 bases, with 9 bases between. Germline V gene lookup returns CDR1 SGHTA and CDR2 FQGNSA. The chain's CDR3 is CASSLSALETQYF. In nucleotides, the CDR3 is TGTGCCAGCAGCTTAAGCGCTCTGGAGACCCAGTACTTC.

This rearrangement joins TRBV2 to TRBJ2-1, with D maybe TRBD1 (6 bases). The V end was cut by 5 bases, the J end by 6 bases, with 14 bases between. The germline gives CDR1 SNHLY, CDR2 FYNNEI. The CDR3 is 14 residues long. CDR3 loop: CASSFQGWSNEQFF. CDR3 bases: TGTGCCAGCAGTTTCCAGGGGTGGAGCAATGAGCAGTTCTTC. The whole variable domain, filled in from reference TRBV2 and TRBJ2-1, reads EPEVTQTPSHQVTQMGQEVILRCVPISNHLYFYWYRQILGQKVEFLVSFYNNEISEKSEIFDDQFSVERPDGSNFTLKIRSTKLEDSAMYFCASSFQGWSNEQFFGPGTRLTVL.

This sequence joins TRBV3-1 and TRBJ2-7; D unresolved. V was pared by 0 bases and J by 3 bases, with 6 bases between. From germline, CDR1 is LGHDT and CDR2 YNNKEL (reference sequence). This CDR3 has 13 residues. The CDR3 loop is CASSQESLYEQYV. For the CDR3, the DNA is TGTGCCAGCAGCCAAGAATCCCTCTACGAGCAGTACGTC.

This chain links TRBV12-3 or TRBV12-4 with TRBJ1-5, with a weak D call TRBD1 (6 bases). The length of the CDR3 is 14 residues. Trimming removed 1 base at V and 7 bases at J, with 11 bases between. The CDR3 region has the DNA TGTGCCAGCAGTTTAGGGCAGGGGAGCCAGCCCCAGCATTTT. Protein sequence: CASSLGQGSQPQHF.

For the CDR3, the DNA is TGTGCTAGTGGTTTGGGTGGGACAGGGAAATTCAACACTGAAGCTTTCTTT. Protein sequence: CASGLGGTGKFNTEAFF. V is TRBV12-5 and J is TRBJ1-1, with 9 nucleotides matching TRBD1. The J segment lost 2 bases and the V segment lost 1 base, leaving 8 bases of the junction unmatched. The CDR3 runs to 17 residues. CDR1 LGHNT and CDR2 FRNRAP come from the germline V gene.

In the case of this clonotype: At one of its ends the junction is not consistent with the germline gene, which may arise from a read error. V gene TRBV3-1 combines with J gene TRBJ2-1; 7 bases align to TRBD2. The V gene's germline CDR1 is LGHDT and CDR2 YNNKEL (reference sequence). The CDR3 is 11 residues long. As DNA, the CDR3 is TGTGCCAGCAGCCAAGGGGGGGGGACGATCTTC. Protein sequence: CASSQGGGTIF.

The chain is built from TRBV9 and TRBJ1-2; no clear D. Deletions cut 2 bases from V and 4 bases from J, with 15 bases between. The CDR3 length is 15 residues. Germline V CDR1 and CDR2: SGDLS, YYNGEE. The CDR3 loop is CASSVDPRARYGYTF. The CDR3 DNA is TGTGCCAGCAGCGTGGACCCCCGGGCCCGCTATGGCTACACCTTC.

V gene TRBV3-1 combines with J gene TRBJ2-7, with 7 bases lining up with TRBD2. The junction had 16 bases not matched to a gene; V was cut back by 5 bases and J by 0 bases. Germline-derived CDR1 and CDR2 are LGHDT and YNNKEL (reference sequence). This CDR3 region has 18 residues. The CDR3 region has the DNA TGTGCCAGCAGCAGGACTAGGGCAGCCTTGACGAGCTCCTACGAGCAGTACTTC. Its translation: CASSRTRAALTSSYEQYF.

The chain joins TRBV6-2 or TRBV6-3 to TRBJ2-7; 7 nucleotides agree with TRBD1. The V segment lost 8 bases and the J segment 3 bases; nucleotides outside the gene matches: 10. CDR1 MNHEY and CDR2 SVGEGT come from the germline V gene. This CDR3 has 14 residues. The CDR3 here is CASRPTGSIYEQYF. In DNA, the CDR3 is TGTGCCAGCCGTCCGACAGGGTCAATCTACGAGCAGTACTTC.

The chain joins TRBV4-1 to TRBJ1-4, with 8 bases identical to TRBD1. The CDR3 runs 17 residues. Germline CDR1 and CDR2: MGHRA and YSYEKL. After removal of 5 bases from V and 10 bases from J, the junction contained 18 bases not matched to a gene. DNA of the CDR3: TGCGCCAGCAGCATCAGACAGGGGCAAACCTCCGAAGTAAAACTGTTTTTT. It is translated as CASSIRQGQTSEVKLFF.

The chain recombines TRBV14 with TRBJ2-1; tentative D call: TRBD1 (6 bases). The germline V gene has CDR1 SGHDN and CDR2 FVKESK. The CDR3 runs 15 residues. Trimming removed 6 bases at V and 0 bases at J, with 12 bases between. The CDR3 DNA is TGTGCCAGCAGATACAGGGACGGCTCCTACAATGAGCAGTTCTTC. Translating gives CASRYRDGSYNEQFF.

This chain connects TRBV10-3 to TRBJ1-5; 7 bases fit TRBD1. V gave up 4 bases and J gave up 2 bases; unmatched junction bases: 5. The CDR3 is made up of 15 amino acids. Germline CDR1 and CDR2: ENHRY and SYGVKD. CDR3 DNA sequence: TGTGCCATCAGTGGAAGACAGGGAGGCAATCAGCCCCAGCATTTT. Amino acid sequence: CAISGRQGGNQPQHF.

V is TRBV6-1 and J is TRBJ2-4, with TRBD1 matching 9 bases. The CDR3 sequence is 15 residues long. The V segment lost 7 bases and the J segment 7 bases; nucleotides outside the gene matches: 11. Germline CDR1 MNHNS, CDR2 SASEGT. Written as DNA, the CDR3 is TGTGCCAGCACCCTACAGGACAGGGGAGGGAACATTCAGTACTTC. It codes for CASTLQDRGGNIQYF.

The chain is built from TRBV29-1 and TRBJ1-1, with D unclear. Per the germline V gene, CDR1 is SQVTM and CDR2 is ANQGSEA. This CDR3 comprises 13 residues. V shed 4 bases and J shed 4 bases, with 13 bases lying between them. In DNA form, the CDR3 reads TGCAGCGTTGGAAGGAAGCATAGCACTGAAGCTTTCTTT. The encoded protein is CSVGRKHSTEAFF.

This chain links TRBV11-1 with TRBJ1-2; D gene uncertain. The CDR3 has 12 residues. V was cut by 4 bases and J by 1 base, with 4 bases left in between. The V gene's germline CDR1 is SGHAT and CDR2 FQDESV (reference sequence). CDR3 sequence reads: CASSSSNYGYTF. The CDR3 DNA reads TGTGCCAGCAGCTCGAGTAACTATGGCTACACCTTC.

This chain connects TRBV6-6 to TRBJ2-1, with 8 bases that match TRBD2. CDR3 length: 14 residues. Germline loops: CDR1 MNHNY, CDR2 SVGAGI (reference sequence). After removal of 10 bases from V and 1 base from J, the junction contained 6 bases not matched to a gene. The CDR3 reads CATAREGSYNEQFF. CDR3 DNA sequence: TGTGCCACCGCTCGGGAGGGGTCCTACAATGAGCAGTTCTTC.

The V and J genes are TRBV6-5 and TRBJ1-4, with D possibly being TRBD1 (5 bases). This CDR3 comprises 12 residues. Germline CDR1 reads MNHEY; CDR2 reads SVGAGI. The V end was cut by 7 bases, the J end by 10 bases, with 13 bases between. Here the CDR3 reads CASKLSQGKLFF. As DNA, the CDR3 is TGTGCCAGCAAATTGAGTCAGGGAAAACTGTTTTTT.